This TCR beta chain is from a study of vaccination and CD4 T cells after COVID-19. At the Johns Hopkins FTIC core, DNA taken from cultured CD4+ T cells was sequenced by way of the Oncomine TCR Beta short-read assay. Extraction of genomic DNA was performed on cultured CD4+ T cells. A single record per CDR3 protein comes from TCRdb applying MiXCR to the PCR reads. The repertoire holds roughly 9,300 distinct CDR3 sequences, with under 40% as singletons. Treatment here: roughly nine-day PBMC culture with coronavirus spike peptide pools or control peptides (ViraFEST assay). Those CD4+ T cells from the unexposed donor predate the COVID-19 pandemic (2011-2018). This CDR3 has 18 residues. V was trimmed by 1 base and J by 0 bases, leaving 16 bases between them. Germline CDR1 reads SGHTA; CDR2 reads FQGNSA. Remarks on this clonotype: Antigen: not known.

The chain joins TRBV7-2 to TRBJ2-1; a possible D gene is TRBD2 (5 bases). The clonotype was recovered from a human donor in good health. Sequences were obtained from CD4+ T cells from blood, cultured in vitro. The CDR3, as DNA: TGTGCCAGCAGCTTAGTCAACTCGATACGGGGCTCCTACAATGAGCAGTTCTTC. The encoded protein is CASSLVNSIRGSYNEQFF.